One sample yielded the 24 T cell receptor beta chains listed below, sequenced in a study of blood T cell repertoires in COVID-19. TCRdb's copy holds only in-frame clones and misses some; the assay was immunoSEQ multiplex PCR. The repertoire holds some 490,000 clones, over 75% seen once, with under 4% in the top ten. The sample comprised peripheral blood. Receptors were obtained from a human donor in a cohort sampled during active COVID-19.

V gene TRBV19 combines with J gene TRBJ1-2, with 10 positions matching TRBD1. V lost 5 bases and J lost 8; bases outside the gene matches: 11. CDR3 length: 15 amino acids. Germline V lookup: CDR1 LNHDA, CDR2 SQIVND (reference sequence). CDR3 in amino acids: CASSDWDRGTTGYTF. Here the CDR3 DNA reads TGTGCCAGTAGTGATTGGGACAGGGGCACAACGGGCTACACCTTC.

The V call is TRBV9, the J call TRBJ2-4; no definite D call. The CDR3 covers 15 residues. The germline CDR1 and CDR2 sequences are SGDLS and YYNGEE. With 3 bases removed from V and 0 bases from J, the gap between germline ends came to 10 bases. CDR3 protein: CASSGGSVAKNIQYF. The CDR3 region has the DNA TGTGCCAGCAGCGGAGGATCTGTAGCCAAAAACATTCAGTACTTC. Supplemented by reference TRBV9 and TRBJ2-4, the full variable domain reads DSGVTQTPKHLITATGQRVTLRCSPRSGDLSVYWYQQSLDQGLQFLIQYYNGEERAKGNILERFSAQQFPDLHSELNLSSLELGDSALYFCASSGGSVAKNIQYFGAGTRLSVL.

The chain has TRBV19 and TRBJ1-6; 7 nucleotides line up with TRBD1. The CDR3 sequence is 15 residues long. V was pared by 3 bases and J by 8 bases, with 7 bases of the junction left unmatched. Germline loops: CDR1 LNHDA, CDR2 SQIVND (reference sequence). This CDR3 is CASSIERQGYSPLHF. In DNA, the CDR3 is TGTGCCAGTAGTATTGAAAGACAGGGATATTCACCCCTCCACTTT.

This clone occurred once. V and J are TRBV29-1 and TRBJ2-7; weak D call: TRBD2 (5 bases). The CDR3 consists of 13 residues. Germline values: CDR1 SQVTM, CDR2 ANQGSEA. V was shortened by 5 bases and J by 1 base, with 12 bases between the two germline ends. CDR3 loop: CSVSVGGSYEQYF. CDR3 bases: TGCAGCGTTTCCGTCGGAGGATCCTACGAGCAGTACTTC.

This chain uses TRBV19 with TRBJ1-4, with TRBD1 as a possible D gene (6 bases). Germline assignment: CDR1 LNHDA and CDR2 SQIVND (reference sequence). Trimming shortened V by 7 bases and J by 0 bases, and 15 bases separated the two germline ends. The CDR3 is 16 amino acids. The CDR3, as DNA: TGTGCCAGTAATGGGCTGACAGGATCAACTAATGAAAAACTGTTTTTT. It yields the protein CASNGLTGSTNEKLFF.

V usage is TRBV6-6 and J usage is TRBJ1-2; a weak D match, TRBD1 (6 bases). The CDR3 sequence is 14 residues long. CDR1 is MNHNY, CDR2 SVGAGI, per germline (reference sequence). Deletions cut 3 bases from V and 5 bases from J, with 13 bases between. CDR3: CASSYSGTTYGYTF. The CDR3 bases are TGTGCCAGCAGTTATTCCGGGACAACTTATGGCTACACCTTC.

This chain joins TRBV11-1 and TRBJ1-1; no clear D. The V end was cut by 3 bases, the J end by 0 bases, with 5 bases between. The germline V gene has CDR1 SGHAT and CDR2 FQDESV (reference sequence). The CDR3 sequence is 13 residues long. CDR3 in DNA: TGTGCCAGCAGCTTCGAGATGAACACTGAAGCTTTCTTT. This sequence encodes CASSFEMNTEAFF.

This clone was observed a few times. The V and J genes are TRBV28 and TRBJ1-2; 7 bases are a match to TRBD1. Germline trimming cut 10 bases from V and 4 bases from J; bases unmatched to any gene: 15. This CDR3 is 15 amino acids long. Germline CDR1 reads MDHEN; CDR2 reads SYDVKM. CDR3 protein: CAITTDRVGPYGYTF. CDR3 DNA: TGTGCCATTACCACCGACAGGGTAGGTCCCTATGGCTACACCTTC.

This chain joins TRBV13 and TRBJ2-5; TRBD2 matches 12 bases. Germline V gene sequence: CDR1 PRHDT, CDR2 FYEKMQ (reference sequence). With V trimmed by 5 bases and J by 4 bases, 11 bases remained unmatched. This CDR3 spans 17 amino acids. The CDR3, as DNA: TGTGCCAGCAGCCTACTGGGTGGACTAGCGGGAATAGAGACCCAGTACTTC. This codes for CASSLLGGLAGIETQYF.

The chain links TRBV10-3 to TRBJ1-1; D is unclear. Trimming removed 0 bases from V and 1 base from J, with 6 bases in between. The germline gives CDR1 ENHRY, CDR2 SYGVKD. The CDR3 spans 14 residues. As DNA, the CDR3 is TGTGCCATCAGTGAGTCCAAGAGGAACACTGAAGCTTTCTTT. As protein: CAISESKRNTEAFF.

The chain couples TRBV7-3 to TRBJ2-1; 7 bases are a match to TRBD2. Germline lookup yields CDR1 SGHTA and CDR2 FQGTGA. The CDR3 extends over 13 amino acids. V dropped 5 bases and J dropped 7; count of bases not matched to a gene: 5. In nucleotides, the CDR3 is TGTGCCAGCAGCCCAATTAGCGGGAATGAGCAGTTCTTC. Protein product: CASSPISGNEQFF.

This chain connects TRBV6-1 to TRBJ2-2, with 8 bases fitting TRBD1. CDR1 and CDR2 (germline): MNHNS, SASEGT. V shed 3 bases, J shed 4 bases, and the junction held 4 bases outside the gene matches. The CDR3 totals 15 residues. Written as DNA, the CDR3 is TGTGCCAGCAGTGACAGGGGGCGCATCACCGGGGAGCTGTTTTTT. Amino acids: CASSDRGRITGELFF.

The chain employs TRBV6-2 or TRBV6-3 and TRBJ2-1; TRBD2 aligns across 12 bases. Trimming cost V 5 bases and J 7 bases; bases outside gene matches: 12. CDR3 length: 17 amino acids. In germline, CDR1 is MNHEY, CDR2 SVGEGT. The CDR3 bases are TGTGCCAGCAGTACGTGGACTAGCGGGAAAGATGAGAATGAGCAGTTCTTC. It encodes CASSTWTSGKDENEQFF.

This chain uses TRBV19 with TRBJ1-5, with unresolved D. The CDR3 totals 16 residues. V was trimmed by 3 bases and J by 1 base, leaving 13 bases between them. Looked up from germline, CDR1 is LNHDA and CDR2 is SQIVND (reference sequence). The CDR3 DNA follows: TGTGCCAGTAGTATTGAGGGTCTTATGAGCAATCAGCCCCAGCATTTT. It is translated as CASSIEGLMSNQPQHF.

The rearrangement uses TRBV7-2 and TRBJ1-1; TRBD1 matches at 9 bases. Germline V gene data show CDR1 as SGHTA and CDR2 as FQGNSA. J was trimmed by 0 bases and V by 0 bases; bases with no gene match: 5. The CDR3 spans 17 residues. This CDR3 reads CASSLARDRDVNTEAFF. The CDR3 DNA sequence: TGTGCCAGCAGCTTAGCACGGGACAGGGATGTGAACACTGAAGCTTTCTTT.

This chain uses TRBV30 with TRBJ2-7, with D possibly being TRBD2 (6 bases). The V gene lost 4 bases and the J gene lost 5 bases, with 15 bases spanning the gap. The CDR3 totals 13 residues. Germline loops: CDR1 GTSNPN, CDR2 SVGIG (reference sequence). The chain's CDR3 is CAWNGRSGDEQYF. The CDR3 nucleotides are TGTGCCTGGAACGGGAGATCGGGGGACGAGCAGTACTTC.

This sequence joins TRBV12-5 and TRBJ1-5; TRBD1 matches at 7 bases. Germline V gives CDR1 LGHNT, CDR2 FRNRAP. The V segment lost 0 bases and the J segment 0 bases; nucleotides outside the gene matches: 8. CDR3 size: 18 residues. The DNA for the CDR3 is TGTGCTAGTGGTTTGGTACGGGACAGAGCATATAGCAATCAGCCCCAGCATTTT. Protein sequence: CASGLVRDRAYSNQPQHF.

The chain couples TRBV6-5 to TRBJ2-7; 7 nucleotides agree with TRBD2. The germline V gene has CDR1 MNHEY and CDR2 SVGAGI. Trimming took 6 bases from V and 3 from J; bases not matched to a gene: 11. This CDR3 comprises 15 residues. In nucleotides, the CDR3 is TGTGCCAGCAGCCCGACTGGCGGGGGTGACTACGAGCAGTACTTC. Its translation: CASSPTGGGDYEQYF.

J is TRBJ1-2 and V is TRBV29-1; tentative D call: TRBD1 (5 bases). The CDR3 totals 13 residues. The germline CDR1 and CDR2 sequences are SQVTM and ANQGSEA. V gave up 6 bases and J gave up 5 bases, with 16 bases separating them. Written as DNA, the CDR3 is TGCAGCGTAACCCCGACAGTAGGGTATGGCTACACCTTC. Protein: CSVTPTVGYGYTF.

The chain joins TRBV7-9 to TRBJ1-3; unclear D gene. CDR1 and CDR2 from the germline V gene are SEHNR and FQNEAQ (reference sequence). Trimming stripped 5 bases from V and 11 bases from J, with 16 bases between. This CDR3 contains 13 residues. The CDR3 DNA sequence: TGTGCCAGCAGCCAACTTTCGGGAGGTCCCATATATTTT. It is translated as CASSQLSGGPIYF.

The chain carries TRBV7-9 and TRBJ1-2; 8 bases fit TRBD1. Germline V lookup: CDR1 SEHNR, CDR2 FQNEAQ (reference sequence). With V trimmed by 8 bases and J by 8 bases, 13 bases remained unmatched. The CDR3 loop spans 14 amino acids. As DNA, the CDR3 is TGTGCCAGCGACAACCGACAGGGGACGGGAGGCTACACCTTC. Residues: CASDNRQGTGGYTF.

The V and J genes are TRBV5-1 and TRBJ2-2; 8 positions agree with TRBD2. The CDR3 spans 17 residues. V was clipped by 4 bases and J by 5 bases; unmatched bases: 13. Germline V CDR1 and CDR2: SGHRS, YFSETQ. CDR3 sequence (DNA): TGCGCCAGCAGCCCCCCTTCGGGACTAGGGTTGACCGGGGAGCTGTTTTTT. Encoded protein: CASSPPSGLGLTGELFF.

The V and J genes are TRBV5-6 and TRBJ2-2, with TRBD1 matching 10 bases. Germline CDR1 reads SGHDT; CDR2 reads YYEEEE. The trim removed 4 bases at V and 6 bases at J, leaving 3 bases unmatched. The CDR3 totals 14 residues. The CDR3 region is CASSQTGGSGELFF. Written as DNA, the CDR3 is TGTGCCAGCAGCCAGACAGGGGGCTCCGGGGAGCTGTTTTTT. Complete variable domain (other parts from reference TRBV5-6 and TRBJ2-2): DAGVTQSPTHLIKTRGQQVTLRCSPKSGHDTVSWYQQALGQGPQFIFQYYEEEERQRGNFPDRFSGHQFPNYSSELNVNALLLGDSALYLCASSQTGGSGELFFGEGSRLTVL.

This clone was recorded once. CDR3 amino acids: CAWRELGTGGREQYF. The DNA of the CDR3 is TGTGCCTGGAGAGAATTAGGGACAGGGGGCAGGGAGCAGTACTTC. The J gene is TRBJ2-7, the V gene TRBV30, with 12 bases identical to TRBD1. Trimming took 3 bases from V and 7 from J; bases not matched to a gene: 10. Germline CDR1 GTSNPN, CDR2 SVGIG (reference sequence). This CDR3 has 15 amino acids.